The sequence of this T cell receptor beta chain was determined in a study of Ad26.COV2.S vaccination and SARS-CoV-2 variants. The CDR3 extends over 13 amino acids. Germline CDR1 SGHNT, CDR2 YYREEE (reference sequence). V was clipped by 3 bases and J by 7 bases, with 11 bases between them. TCRdb keeps only in-frame clones here, not all; method: immunoSEQ multiplex PCR. The sample has a few hundred thousand clones; more than 75% are singletons. Treatment specified: some 19 received Ad26.COV2.S at low or high dose, single or two shots; about five received placebo; per-sample allocation not given. Specimens were obtained on day 63 following the first vaccine or placebo injection.

Source: peripheral blood, taken in a trial of Ad26.COV2.S vaccine versus placebo. The receptor was derived from a person aged 18-60 years who received the Ad26.COV2.S COVID-19 vaccine or a placebo. The genes are TRBV5-4 and TRBJ2-1; D gene uncertain. CDR3: CASSSVQINEQFF. The DNA for the CDR3 is TGTGCCAGCAGCTCGGTACAAATTAATGAGCAGTTCTTC.